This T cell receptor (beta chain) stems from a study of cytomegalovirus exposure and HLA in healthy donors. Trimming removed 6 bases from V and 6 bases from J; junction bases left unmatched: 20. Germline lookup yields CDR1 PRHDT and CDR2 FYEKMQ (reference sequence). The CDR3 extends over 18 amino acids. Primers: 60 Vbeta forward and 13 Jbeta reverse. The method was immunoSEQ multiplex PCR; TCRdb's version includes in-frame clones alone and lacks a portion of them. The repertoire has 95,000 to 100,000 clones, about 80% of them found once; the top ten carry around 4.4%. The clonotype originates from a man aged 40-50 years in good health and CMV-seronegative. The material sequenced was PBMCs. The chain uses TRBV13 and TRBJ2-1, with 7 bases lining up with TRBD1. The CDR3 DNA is TGTGCCAGCAGACCCTTGACAGGGCCACTAGGTTATCTCAATGAGCAGTTCTTC. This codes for CASRPLTGPLGYLNEQFF.